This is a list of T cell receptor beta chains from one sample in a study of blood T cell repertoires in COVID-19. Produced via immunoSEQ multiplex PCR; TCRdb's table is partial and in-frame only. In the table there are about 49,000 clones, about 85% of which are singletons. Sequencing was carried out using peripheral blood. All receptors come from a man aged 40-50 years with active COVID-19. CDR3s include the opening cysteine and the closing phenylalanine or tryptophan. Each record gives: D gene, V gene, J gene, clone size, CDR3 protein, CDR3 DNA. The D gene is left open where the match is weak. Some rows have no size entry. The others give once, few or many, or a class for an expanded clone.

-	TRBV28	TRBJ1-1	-	CASSPGGRPAAFF	TGTGCCAGCAGCCCCGGGGGGCGGCCGGCGGCTTTCTTT
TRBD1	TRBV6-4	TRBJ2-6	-	CASSDSTGTASGANVLTF	TGTGCCAGCAGTGACTCGACCGGGACAGCCTCTGGGGCCAACGTCCTGACTTTC
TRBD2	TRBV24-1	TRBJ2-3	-	CATSEPGRAQYF	TGTGCCACCAGTGAGCCAGGGAGGGCGCAGTATTTT
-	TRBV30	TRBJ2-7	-	CAWRSQWGDEQYF	TGTGCCTGGAGGTCCCAATGGGGCGACGAGCAGTACTTC
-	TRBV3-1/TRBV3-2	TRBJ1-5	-	CASSQATGGDQPQHF	TGTGCCAGCAGCCAAGCTACGGGGGGGGATCAGCCCCAGCATTTT
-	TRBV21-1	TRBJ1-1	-	CASSKEYFHVLGEAFF	TGTGCCAGCAGCAAAGAGTATTTCCATGTACTAGGTGAAGCTTTCTTT
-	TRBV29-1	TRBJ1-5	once	CSALFQGQANQPQHF	TGCAGCGCCCTATTCCAGGGACAAGCCAATCAGCCCCAGCATTTT
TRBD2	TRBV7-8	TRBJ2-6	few	CASSFATSGYPGANVLTF	TGTGCCAGCAGCTTTGCGACTAGCGGGTACCCTGGGGCCAACGTCCTGACTTTC
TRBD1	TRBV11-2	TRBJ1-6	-	CASSSGNRGLQINSPLHF	TGTGCCAGCAGCTCCGGGAACAGGGGGCTTCAGATTAATTCACCCCTCCACTTT
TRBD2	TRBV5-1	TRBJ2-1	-	CASSSTTSGYNEQFF	TGCGCCAGCAGCTCGACGACTAGCGGCTACAATGAGCAGTTCTTC
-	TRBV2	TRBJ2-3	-	CASSVSTDTQYF	TGTGCCAGCAGCGTTAGCACAGATACGCAGTATTTT
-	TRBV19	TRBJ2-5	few	CASSIGAGRETQYF	TGTGCCAGTAGTATAGGGGCAGGGCGTGAGACCCAGTACTTC
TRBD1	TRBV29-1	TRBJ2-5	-	CSGGQGEETQYF	TGCAGCGGTGGACAGGGTGAAGAGACCCAGTACTTC
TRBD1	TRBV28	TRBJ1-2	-	CASSAWTGILIYGYTF	TGTGCCAGCAGTGCTTGGACAGGAATCTTAATCTATGGCTACACCTTC
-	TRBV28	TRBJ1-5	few	CASRNRYQPQHF	TGTGCCAGTAGGAACAGATATCAGCCCCAGCATTTT
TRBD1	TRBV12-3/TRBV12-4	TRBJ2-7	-	CASRDRGSYEQYF	TGTGCCAGCAGGGACAGGGGATCCTACGAGCAGTACTTC
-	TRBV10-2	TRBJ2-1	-	CASSAGGWSEQFF	TGCGCCAGCAGTGCAGGCGGGTGGAGTGAGCAGTTCTTC
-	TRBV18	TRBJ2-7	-	CASSPPSHEQYF	TGTGCCAGCTCACCACCGAGCCACGAGCAGTACTTC
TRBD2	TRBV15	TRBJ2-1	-	CATSRPLAGGRNEQFF	TGTGCCACCAGCAGACCTCTAGCGGGAGGACGCAATGAGCAGTTCTTC
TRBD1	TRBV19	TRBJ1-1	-	CASSTRDRGRNTEAFF	TGTGCCAGTAGTACCCGGGACAGGGGCCGGAACACTGAAGCTTTCTTT
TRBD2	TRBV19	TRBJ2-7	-	CASSTPLGTSGYEQYF	TGTGCCAGTAGTACGCCTCTCGGGACTAGCGGCTACGAGCAGTACTTC
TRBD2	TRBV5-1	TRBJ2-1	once	CASRPPGLAGYNEQFF	TGCGCCAGCAGGCCGCCGGGACTAGCGGGGTACAATGAGCAGTTCTTC
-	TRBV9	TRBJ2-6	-	CASSPQGGTKSSGANVLTF	TGTGCCAGCAGCCCACAGGGAGGGACAAAAAGCTCTGGGGCCAACGTCCTGACTTTC
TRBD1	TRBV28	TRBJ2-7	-	CASLRQGAYEQYF	TGTGCCAGCCTTAGACAGGGGGCCTACGAGCAGTACTTC
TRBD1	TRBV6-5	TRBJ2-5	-	CASSPGQGTSETQYF	TGTGCCAGCAGTCCTGGACAGGGGACTTCGGAGACCCAGTACTTC
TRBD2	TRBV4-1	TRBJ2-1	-	CASSQAGGSGGEQFF	TGCGCCAGCAGCCAAGCAGGCGGGAGCGGCGGTGAGCAGTTCTTC
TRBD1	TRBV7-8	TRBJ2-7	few	CASSARDRLSYEQYF	TGTGCCAGCAGCGCTCGGGACAGGCTCTCCTACGAGCAGTACTTC
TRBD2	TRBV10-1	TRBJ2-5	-	CASPSTRGGRGETQYF	TGCGCCAGTCCTTCTACCCGGGGGGGGCGAGGGGAGACCCAGTACTTC
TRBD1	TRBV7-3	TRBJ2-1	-	CASSATGGNYNEQFF	TGTGCCAGCAGCGCGACAGGGGGGAACTACAATGAGCAGTTCTTC
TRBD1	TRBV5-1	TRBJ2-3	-	CASQTGGNADTQYF	TGCGCCAGCCAGACAGGGGGCAACGCAGATACGCAGTATTTT
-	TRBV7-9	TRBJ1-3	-	CASSFRLSGNTIYF	TGTGCCAGCAGCTTCCGTCTCTCTGGAAACACCATATATTTT
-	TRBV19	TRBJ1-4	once	CASNPAGAGTNEKLFF	TGTGCCAGTAACCCAGCAGGGGCTGGGACTAATGAAAAACTGTTTTTT
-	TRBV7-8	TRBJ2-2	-	CASNRRASVTGELFF	TGTGCCAGCAACCGACGGGCTAGCGTTACCGGGGAGCTGTTTTTT
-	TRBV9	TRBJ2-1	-	CASSVDFEQFF	TGTGCCAGCAGCGTAGACTTTGAGCAGTTCTTC
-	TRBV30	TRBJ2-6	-	CAWTTRGEYLSGANVLTF	TGTGCCTGGACCACCAGGGGAGAGTACCTCTCTGGGGCCAACGTCCTGACTTTC
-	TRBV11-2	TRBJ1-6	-	CASSGQGGYSPLHF	TGTGCCAGTTCCGGGCAGGGAGGTTATTCACCCCTCCACTTT
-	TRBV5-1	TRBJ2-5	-	CASSLEGGAGGRETQYF	TGCGCCAGCAGCTTGGAAGGGGGCGCGGGGGGTCGGGAGACCCAGTACTTC
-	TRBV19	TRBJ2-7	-	CASSEQAQRAYEQYF	TGTGCCAGTAGTGAACAGGCCCAGCGGGCCTACGAGCAGTACTTC
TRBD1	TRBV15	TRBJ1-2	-	CATSRDRMIFGYTF	TGTGCCACCAGCAGGGACAGGATGATCTTTGGCTACACCTTC
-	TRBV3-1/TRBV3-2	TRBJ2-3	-	CASSQDRGSLDTQYF	TGTGCCAGCAGCCAAGATCGGGGGAGTTTAGATACGCAGTATTTT
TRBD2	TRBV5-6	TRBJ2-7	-	CASSPGLGTYEQYF	TGTGCCAGCAGCCCCGGACTAGGAACCTACGAGCAGTACTTC
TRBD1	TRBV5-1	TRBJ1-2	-	CASSAYNGQGGGYTF	TGCGCCAGCAGCGCATACAACGGACAGGGAGGAGGCTACACCTTC
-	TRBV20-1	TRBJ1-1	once	CSARRVTEAFF	TGCAGTGCTAGAAGAGTTACTGAAGCTTTCTTT
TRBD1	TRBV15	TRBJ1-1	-	CATSRGTGPGEAFF	TGTGCCACCAGCAGGGGGACAGGGCCTGGTGAAGCTTTCTTT
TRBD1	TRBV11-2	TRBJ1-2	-	CASSPGQGGYGYTF	TGTGCCAGCAGCCCAGGGCAGGGGGGCTATGGCTACACCTTC